The entry below gives a single T cell receptor (beta chain) sequence along with its context. Its target is not known. The isolated RNA, all of it, was reverse transcribed, so expressed TCRB transcripts were what got sequenced. Assay: immunoSEQ multiplex PCR; the TCRdb copy retains only in-frame clones and omits some. The sample consists of 300,000 or so clones, around 7.6% of them appearing once. Every participating donor gave one draw, a heparinised blood sample averaging around 0.11 L. This entry belongs to a study of beta chain features in type 1 diabetes. At the level of the study: Patient and healthy donor groups were alike in age, gender and cell yields.

Findings and limits, study-wide: Type 1 diabetes patients had fewer VDJ junction insertions and more deletions. For cells with high TCR expression, cDNA sequencing could yield over-representation.

Germline lookup yields CDR1 MNHEY and CDR2 SMNVEV (reference sequence). CDR3 length: 17 residues. V gave up 5 bases and J gave up 1 base, with 18 bases separating them. The chain has TRBV27 and TRBJ2-1, with D possibly TRBD2 on 6 matching bases. The receptor's source is a woman in her late teens or twenties in good health. The sample consisted of central memory CD4+ T cells from blood. CDR3 sequence reads: CASSRLALTRSYNEQFF. The DNA for the CDR3 is TGTGCCAGCAGTCGCCTAGCCCTGACTAGATCCTACAATGAGCAGTTCTTC.